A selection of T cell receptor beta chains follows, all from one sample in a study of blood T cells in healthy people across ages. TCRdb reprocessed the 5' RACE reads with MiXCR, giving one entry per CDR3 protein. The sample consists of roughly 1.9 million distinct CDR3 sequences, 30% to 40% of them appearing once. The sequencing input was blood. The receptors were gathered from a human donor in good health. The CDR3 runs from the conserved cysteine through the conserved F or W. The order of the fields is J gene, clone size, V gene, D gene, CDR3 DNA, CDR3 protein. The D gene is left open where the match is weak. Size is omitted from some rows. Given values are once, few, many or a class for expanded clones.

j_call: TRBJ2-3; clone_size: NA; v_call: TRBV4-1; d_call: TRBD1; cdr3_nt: TGCGCCAGCAGCCGAGTTACAGGGGGACCTTGGGATACGCAGTATTTT; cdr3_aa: CASSRVTGGPWDTQYF
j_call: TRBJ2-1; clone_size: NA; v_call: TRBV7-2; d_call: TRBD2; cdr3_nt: TGTGCCAGCAGCTTAGGATGGACTAGCGGGGGGATCAGGAATGAGCAGTTCTTC; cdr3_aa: CASSLGWTSGGIRNEQFF
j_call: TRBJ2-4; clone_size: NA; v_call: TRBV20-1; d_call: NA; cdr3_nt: TGCAGTGCTAGAGTAGGCGGAGGCCCTCAGTACTTC; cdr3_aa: CSARVGGGPQYF
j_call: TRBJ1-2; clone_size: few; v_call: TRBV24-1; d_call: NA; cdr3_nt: TGTGCCACCAGTGATTTCCCAGGGTATGGCTACACCTTC; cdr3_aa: CATSDFPGYGYTF
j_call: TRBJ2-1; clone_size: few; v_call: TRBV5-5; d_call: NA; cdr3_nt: TGTGCCAGCAGCTTGTCCTCCAATGCCTACAATGAGCAGTTCTTC; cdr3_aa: CASSLSSNAYNEQFF
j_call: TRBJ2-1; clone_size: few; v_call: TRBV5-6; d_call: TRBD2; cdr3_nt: TGTGCCAGCAGCTTGGGGCTAGCGGGGGCCGGGTTCTTC; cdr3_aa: CASSLGLAGAGFF
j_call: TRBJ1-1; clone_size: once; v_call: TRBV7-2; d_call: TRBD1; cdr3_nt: TGCGTCAGCAGCTTCAGGGGGAGGAACACTGAAGCTTTCTTT; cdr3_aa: CVSSFRGRNTEAFF
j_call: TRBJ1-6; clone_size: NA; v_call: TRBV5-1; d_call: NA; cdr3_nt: TGCGCCAGCACGGACAGTGGTAATTCACCCCTCCACTTT; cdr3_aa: CASTDSGNSPLHF
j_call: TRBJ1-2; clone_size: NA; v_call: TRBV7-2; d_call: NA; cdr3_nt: TGTGCCAGCAGCTCCCCCTCGAATCGGGCGTCCGGCTACACCTTC; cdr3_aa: CASSSPSNRASGYTF
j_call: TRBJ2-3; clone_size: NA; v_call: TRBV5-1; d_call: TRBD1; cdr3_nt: TGCGCCAGCAGCTTCCCTCTTGGACAGGGGGGGGATACGCAGTATTTT; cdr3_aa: CASSFPLGQGGDTQYF
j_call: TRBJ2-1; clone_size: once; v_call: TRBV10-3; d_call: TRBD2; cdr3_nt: TGTGCCATCAGTGACAGCGGGGGGTCTTTTTACAATGAGCAGTTCTTC; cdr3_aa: CAISDSGGSFYNEQFF
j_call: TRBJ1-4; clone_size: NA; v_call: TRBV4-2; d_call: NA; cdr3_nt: TGTGCCAGCAGCCAAGATAATATGGGGGAAAAACGGTTTTTT; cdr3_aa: CASSQDNMGEKRFF
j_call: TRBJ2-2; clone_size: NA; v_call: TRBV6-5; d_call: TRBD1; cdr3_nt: TGTGCCAGCAGCTGGACAGGGGACACCGGGGAGCTGTTTTTT; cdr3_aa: CASSWTGDTGELFF
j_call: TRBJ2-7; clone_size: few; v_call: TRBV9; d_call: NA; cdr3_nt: TGTGCCAGCAGCGTAGGTGGCAACCCGAACGAGCAGTACTTC; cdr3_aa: CASSVGGNPNEQYF
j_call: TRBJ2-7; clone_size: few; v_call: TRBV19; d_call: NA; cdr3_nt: TGTGCCAGTAGTATCTGGAACAGGGACTACGAGCAGTACTTC; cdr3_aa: CASSIWNRDYEQYF
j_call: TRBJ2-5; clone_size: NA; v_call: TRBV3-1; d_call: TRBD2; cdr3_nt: TGTGCCAGCAGCCTCAGAGCGGGGGTAAAAGAGACCCAGTACTTC; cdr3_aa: CASSLRAGVKETQYF
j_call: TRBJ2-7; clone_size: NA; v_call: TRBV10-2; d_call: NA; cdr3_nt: TGCGCCAGCAGTGACGATTACTACGAGCAGTACTTC; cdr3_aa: CASSDDYYEQYF
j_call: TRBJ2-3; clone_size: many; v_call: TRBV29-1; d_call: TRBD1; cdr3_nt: TGCAGCGTCGGGACAGGCACAGATACGCAGTATTTT; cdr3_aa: CSVGTGTDTQYF
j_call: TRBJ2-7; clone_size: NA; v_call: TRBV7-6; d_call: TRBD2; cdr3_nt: TGTGCCAGCAGCTGGGGAGCGGGGGGGGACCACGAGCAGTACTTC; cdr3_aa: CASSWGAGGDHEQYF
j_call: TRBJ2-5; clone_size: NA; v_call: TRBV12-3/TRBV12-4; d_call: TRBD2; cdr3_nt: TGTGCCAGCAGGTTTGGGAGGGAATACGAGACCCAGTACTTC; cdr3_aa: CASRFGREYETQYF
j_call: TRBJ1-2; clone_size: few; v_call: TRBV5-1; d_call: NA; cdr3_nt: TGCGCCAGCAGCCCCGACGGGGGATGGGACTATGGCTACACCTTC; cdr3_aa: CASSPDGGWDYGYTF
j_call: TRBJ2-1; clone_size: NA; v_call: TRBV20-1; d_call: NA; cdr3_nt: TGCAGTGCTAGAGATACATTTCGGAATGAGCAGTTCTTC; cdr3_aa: CSARDTFRNEQFF
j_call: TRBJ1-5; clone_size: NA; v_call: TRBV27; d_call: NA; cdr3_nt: TGTGCCAGCAGTTTATCCCCTTATAGCAATCAGCCCCAGCATTTT; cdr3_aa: CASSLSPYSNQPQHF